This TCR beta chain originates from a study of blood T cell repertoires in COVID-19. The method was immunoSEQ multiplex PCR; TCRdb's version includes in-frame clones alone and lacks a portion of them. This table holds tens of thousands of clones, 88% found once. The CDR3 totals 15 residues. Trimming shortened V by 4 bases and J by 2 bases, and 17 bases separated the two germline ends. CDR1 and CDR2 from the germline V gene are GTSNPN and SVGIG (reference sequence). The V call is TRBV30, the J call TRBJ2-5, with D possibly TRBD1 on 6 matching bases. Sequencing used peripheral blood. The TCR originated in a man aged 45-60 years with active COVID-19. The CDR3 DNA follows: TGTGCCTGGAAGCTCCAGGGGAGACAGCAAGAGACCCAGTACTTC. Protein product: CAWKLQGRQQETQYF.